One and the same sample provided the 9 T cell receptor beta chains below, sequenced in a study of T cell responses to AZD1222 COVID-19 vaccine. Clones were read by immunoSEQ multiplex PCR, and TCRdb kept only the in-frame ones, dropping some. Here the sample spans about 100,000 clones, about 85% being singletons. This specimen was peripheral blood, taken on day 0 of AZD1222 vaccination. These receptors were taken from an adult in good health.

The J gene is TRBJ2-3, the V gene TRBV6-5; 10 nucleotides align to TRBD1. The CDR3 spans 15 residues. Trimming removed 9 bases from V and 5 bases from J; junction bases left unmatched: 11. CDR1 MNHEY and CDR2 SVGAGI come from the germline V gene. The DNA for the CDR3 is TGTGCCAGGCGGACAGGGGGTCTTGGTATAGATACGCAGTATTTT. This sequence encodes CARRTGGLGIDTQYF.

This rearrangement joins TRBV4-1 to TRBJ1-1, with 9 bases matching TRBD1. The germline V gene has CDR1 MGHRA and CDR2 YSYEKL. The J segment lost 4 bases and the V segment lost 4 bases, leaving 7 bases of the junction unmatched. The CDR3 sequence is 15 residues long. This chain's CDR3 is CASSLGGTGTTEAFF. DNA of the CDR3: TGCGCCAGCAGCCTGGGTGGGACAGGGACCACTGAAGCTTTCTTT.

The chain carries TRBV28 and TRBJ1-4, with a weak D call TRBD1 (5 bases). Per the germline V gene, CDR1 is MDHEN and CDR2 is SYDVKM. Trimming stripped 6 bases from V and 7 bases from J, with 15 bases between. The CDR3 contains 14 residues. The chain's CDR3 is CASSSRDGREKLFF. The CDR3 bases are TGTGCCAGCAGCAGCCGGGACGGACGTGAAAAACTGTTTTTT.

Only one count was recorded for this clone. The gene calls are TRBV28 and TRBJ1-1; 7 bases fit TRBD1. The CDR3 has 14 residues. Trimming took 6 bases from V and 0 from J; bases not matched to a gene: 4. CDR1 and CDR2 from the germline V gene are MDHEN and SYDVKM. CDR3 nucleotides: TGTGCCAGCAGCGCCAGGGGGGTGAACACTGAAGCTTTCTTT. Protein product: CASSARGVNTEAFF.

The chain joins TRBV6-2 or TRBV6-3 to TRBJ2-1, with TRBD1 matching over 9 bases. CDR1 and CDR2 from the germline V gene are MNHEY and SVGEGT. The CDR3 length is 15 residues. The V and J ends lost 6 bases and 8 bases, in that order; junction bases with no gene match: 11. Here the CDR3 DNA reads TGTGCCAGCAGCGACCCGGGACAGGGTATGGATGAGCAGTTCTTC. It is translated as CASSDPGQGMDEQFF.

This clone has only a few counts. The gene calls are TRBV5-1 and TRBJ1-4; 10 nucleotides line up with TRBD1. Germline V gene sequence: CDR1 SGHRS, CDR2 YFSETQ. The trim removed 4 bases at V and 6 bases at J, leaving 9 bases unmatched. The CDR3 runs to 16 residues. CDR3 DNA: TGCGCCAGCAGCGCCGGACAGGGGGTTCGGTATGAAAAACTGTTTTTT. Translating gives CASSAGQGVRYEKLFF.

V is TRBV2 and J is TRBJ1-4; 7 nucleotides match TRBD1. With V trimmed by 5 bases and J by 7 bases, 7 bases remained unmatched. The V gene's germline CDR1 is SNHLY and CDR2 FYNNEI. The CDR3 has 14 amino acids. The CDR3 nucleotides are TGTGCCAGCAGTTACAGGGGTGGAACTGAAAAACTGTTTTTT. Protein: CASSYRGGTEKLFF.

This rearrangement joins TRBV2 to TRBJ1-1; TRBD1 aligns across 9 bases. This CDR3 is built from 14 residues. Germline loops: CDR1 SNHLY, CDR2 FYNNEI. The V and J ends lost 6 bases and 2 bases, in that order; junction bases with no gene match: 4. CDR3 region: CASRQTGGNTEAFF. The CDR3, as DNA: TGTGCCAGCAGACAAACAGGGGGCAACACTGAAGCTTTCTTT.

This clone was seen more than once but under ten times. V is TRBV7-9 and J is TRBJ2-7; D is unclear. There are 11 residues in the CDR3. CDR1 and CDR2 (germline): SEHNR, FQNEAQ (reference sequence). Trimming cost V 0 bases and J 6 bases, with 3 bases left between them. CDR3 in amino acids: CASSLAREQYF. CDR3 bases: TGTGCCAGCAGCTTAGCGCGCGAGCAGTACTTC. The full variable domain, with the rest looked up from reference TRBV7-9 and TRBJ2-7, is DTGVSQNPRHKITKRGQNVTFRCDPISEHNRLYWYRQTLGQGPEFLTYFQNEAQLEKSRLLSDRFSAERPKGSFSTLEIQRTEQGDSAMYLCASSLAREQYFGPGTRLTVT.